This entry lists 27 T cell receptor beta chains sequenced from one sample in a study of post-analysis software for immune sequencing data. Antigens of these TCRs are unknown. Prepared libraries of TCR beta cDNA carried unique molecular identifiers. TCRdb recomputed calls from the PCR reads with MiXCR, one row per CDR3 protein. The table includes 450,000 or so distinct CDR3 sequences, roughly 45% detected once. Whole-study findings and limits: Patients carried roughly five TRBV segments more frequently than controls did, and TRBV5-6, TRBV5-1 and TRBV20-1 were among them.

Sequencing input: blood. The receptors derive from a girl aged 5-17 years with multiple sclerosis.

In its sample, this clonotype was seen a few times. This chain links TRBV9 with TRBJ2-7; a weak D match, TRBD1 (6 bases). The CDR3 loop spans 14 amino acids. The V end lost 3 bases, the J end lost 2 bases, and 12 bases lay between the germline ends. Germline V gene data show CDR1 as SGDLS and CDR2 as YYNGEE. The CDR3 reads CASSAPGHPYEQYF. The CDR3 DNA follows: TGTGCCAGCAGCGCCCCGGGACACCCCTACGAGCAGTACTTC.

V usage is TRBV7-9 and J usage is TRBJ1-1; 8 bases agree with TRBD1. Germline-derived CDR1 and CDR2 are SEHNR and FQNEAQ (reference sequence). V lost 5 bases and J lost 0; bases outside the gene matches: 8. The CDR3 contains 16 residues. As DNA, the CDR3 is TGTGCCAGCAGCCGAACAGGGGGGGATATGAACACTGAAGCTTTCTTT. Translating gives CASSRTGGDMNTEAFF.

This clonotype has only a few counts. The rearrangement uses TRBV3-1 and TRBJ2-5, with 7 bases fitting TRBD2. The germline gives CDR1 LGHDT, CDR2 YNNKEL (reference sequence). The junction had 11 bases not matched to a gene; V was cut back by 3 bases and J by 4 bases. The CDR3 runs 16 residues. CDR3 region: CASSQRGAGSTETQYF. The CDR3 DNA reads as TGTGCCAGCAGCCAGAGGGGAGCGGGAAGTACAGAGACCCAGTACTTC.

This clonotype has only a few counts. V usage is TRBV5-1 and J usage is TRBJ2-7; no firm D call. The ends were cut back, 0 bases at V and 2 bases at J, with 15 bases in the middle. This CDR3 comprises 16 residues. Germline V lookup: CDR1 SGHRS, CDR2 YFSETQ. The CDR3 sequence is CASSLDWALTTYEQYF. CDR3 coding DNA: TGCGCCAGCAGCTTGGATTGGGCCCTGACCACCTACGAGCAGTACTTC. The variable domain in full, with the rest retrieved from reference TRBV5-1 and TRBJ2-7, is KAGVTQTPRYLIKTRGQQVTLSCSPISGHRSVSWYQQTPGQGLQFLFEYFSETQRNKGNFPGRFSGRQFSNSRSEMNVSTLELGDSALYLCASSLDWALTTYEQYFGPGTRLTVT.

The chain recombines TRBV12-3 or TRBV12-4 with TRBJ2-5; D is possibly TRBD2 (6 bases). The DNA end favors TRBJ2-7, so the J call may be wrong. The CDR3 has 13 residues. The CDR3 here is CASSSWDFYEQYF. The CDR3 nucleotides are TGTGCCAGCAGTTCCTGGGACTTCTACGAGCAGTACTTC.

This chain links TRBV20-1 with TRBJ1-6, with D unresolved. The germline V gene encodes CDR1 DFQATT and CDR2 SNEGSKA (reference sequence). This CDR3 is 11 amino acids long. V lost 3 bases to trimming and J lost 14 bases, with 11 bases between them. Here the CDR3 reads CSASAPHALHF. The CDR3, as DNA: TGCAGTGCTAGTGCGCCGCATGCCCTCCACTTT.

The V and J genes are TRBV6-1 and TRBJ1-1; no definite D call. This CDR3 is 11 amino acids long. Trimming removed 3 bases from V and 5 bases from J, with 4 bases in between. Germline assignment: CDR1 MNHNS and CDR2 SASEGT. The CDR3 coding sequence is TGTGCCAGCAGTGATTGGACTGAAGCTTTCTTT. Protein: CASSDWTEAFF.

The V call is TRBV28, the J call TRBJ2-1; D call uncertain. Germline values: CDR1 MDHEN, CDR2 SYDVKM. The CDR3 has 16 amino acids. Between the trimmed V and J ends, which lost 5 bases and 6 bases, there was a span of 20 bases. CDR3 nucleotides: TGTGCCAGCAGTCCCCTGGAGCGCCTGCACCTCAATGAGCAGTTCTTC. It specifies CASSPLERLHLNEQFF.

This sequence joins TRBV6-2 or TRBV6-3 and TRBJ2-4; 9 bases match TRBD2. The end of the DNA is better explained by TRBJ2-7, so the J call may be wrong. The CDR3 is made up of 13 amino acids. The germline gives CDR1 MNHEY, CDR2 SVGEGT. CDR3 residues: CASSSAGGGEQYF. In DNA, the CDR3 is TGTGCCAGCAGCTCAGCGGGAGGCGGCGAGCAGTACTTC.

Regarding this clonotype: At one end, the junction sequence differs from germline, possibly due to a read error. J is TRBJ2-4 and V is TRBV20-1; no reliable D call. TRBJ2-7 matches the DNA end more closely, so the J call is doubtful. Germline CDR1 DFQATT, CDR2 SNEGSKA (reference sequence). This CDR3 contains 13 residues. CDR3 coding DNA: TGCAGTGCCAGAGGTCCGACCCCCTACGAGCAGTACTTC. This encodes CSARGPTPYEQYF.

This chain connects TRBV7-3 to TRBJ1-2, with TRBD1 as a possible D gene (6 bases). V gave up 5 bases and J gave up 7 bases, with 17 bases separating them. Germline V CDR1 and CDR2: SGHTA, FQGTGA. The CDR3 has 14 amino acids. The CDR3 here is CASSRNQQGFGYTF. The CDR3 DNA reads as TGTGCCAGCAGCCGAAATCAACAGGGCTTTGGCTACACCTTC.

The CDR3 bases are TGCGCCAGCAGCTCGACCGCAGACAGCCCCTACGAGCAGTACTTC. The encoded protein is CASSSTADSPYEQYF. The V call is TRBV5-1, the J call TRBJ2-7; TRBD1 is a possible D gene (5 bases). Deletions cut 3 bases from V and 2 bases from J, with 15 bases between. The CDR3 is made up of 15 amino acids. The germline CDR1 and CDR2 sequences are SGHRS and YFSETQ.

Here the CDR3 DNA reads TGTGCCAGCAGTGCCTTCAGGGGTATCGATGAGCAGTTCTTC. Its protein product is CASSAFRGIDEQFF. The rearrangement joins TRBV2 to TRBJ2-1; possibly TRBD1 for D (6 bases). CDR1 SNHLY and CDR2 FYNNEI come from the germline V gene. There are 14 residues in the CDR3. V lost 4 bases and J 8 bases, leaving 15 bases between the germline ends.

The rearrangement uses TRBV20-1 and TRBJ1-5; D gene ambiguous. Germline V gene data show CDR1 as DFQATT and CDR2 as SNEGSKA (reference sequence). The CDR3 has 13 residues. V lost 2 bases to trimming and J lost 6 bases, with 11 bases between them. The CDR3: CSARPGATQPQHF. As DNA, the CDR3 is TGCAGTGCTAGACCGGGAGCTACTCAGCCCCAGCATTTT.

V is TRBV20-1 and J is TRBJ2-7; D not certain. There are 12 residues in the CDR3. Deletions cut 2 bases from V and 0 bases from J, with 5 bases between. CDR1 DFQATT and CDR2 SNEGSKA come from the germline V gene (reference sequence). CDR3 in DNA: TGCAGTGCTAGACCTATCTCCTACGAGCAGTACTTC. Translated, it gives CSARPISYEQYF.

This chain uses TRBV15 with TRBJ2-7, with D possibly being TRBD1 (5 bases). Trimming stripped 2 bases from V and 3 bases from J, with 8 bases between. CDR1 is LNHNV, CDR2 YYDKDF, per germline (reference sequence). The CDR3 runs 13 residues. The CDR3 is CATSRQGSYEQYF. The CDR3 region has the DNA TGTGCCACCAGCAGACAGGGAAGCTACGAGCAGTACTTC.

This clonotype appeared a few times. The genes are TRBV7-2 and TRBJ2-7, with D unresolved. CDR1 SGHTA and CDR2 FQGNSA come from the germline V gene. The ends were cut back, 5 bases at V and 0 bases at J, with 14 bases in the middle. CDR3 length: 15 amino acids. CDR3 sequence (DNA): TGTGCCAGCAGCCCTAGTTTAGACAACTCCTACGAGCAGTACTTC. Translated, it gives CASSPSLDNSYEQYF.

This clonotype was seen a handful of times. The rearrangement uses TRBV5-1 and TRBJ2-5; TRBD2 agrees at 11 bases. This CDR3 region has 15 residues. The V gene end was trimmed by 4 bases and the J gene end by 5 bases; junction bases not matched to a gene: 7. The germline V gene encodes CDR1 SGHRS and CDR2 YFSETQ. CDR3 region: CASSQLAGDEETQYF. The CDR3 region has the DNA TGCGCCAGCAGCCAACTAGCGGGAGACGAGGAGACCCAGTACTTC.

The sample holds a few counts of this clonotype. The V and J genes are TRBV10-3 and TRBJ2-1; 10 positions agree with TRBD2. Germline values: CDR1 ENHRY, CDR2 SYGVKD. The ends lost 4 bases at V and 8 bases at J; junction bases unmatched: 11. The CDR3 sequence is 16 residues long. CDR3 sequence: CAISAASGRGADEQFF. The CDR3 nucleotides read TGTGCCATCAGTGCCGCTAGCGGGAGAGGGGCCGATGAGCAGTTCTTC.

This clonotype was seen ten or more times. The chain links TRBV6-1 to TRBJ1-5; TRBD1 matches 7 bases. This CDR3 contains 15 residues. Germline CDR1 is MNHNS and CDR2 is SASEGT. V dropped 5 bases and J dropped 4; count of bases not matched to a gene: 8. This chain's CDR3 is CASSRDRDWNQPQHF. DNA of the CDR3: TGTGCCAGCAGTCGCGACAGGGATTGGAATCAGCCCCAGCATTTT.

The chain uses TRBV6-6 and TRBJ2-6; D is ambiguous. This CDR3 region has 16 residues. Trimming pared 2 bases from V and 1 base from J, leaving 9 bases between. The germline V gene has CDR1 MNHNY and CDR2 SVGAGI (reference sequence). The CDR3 protein is CASSYPMASGANVLTF. The CDR3 DNA reads as TGTGCCAGCAGTTACCCGATGGCGTCTGGGGCCAACGTCCTGACTTTC.

The chain couples TRBV20-1 to TRBJ2-3; a possible D gene is TRBD2 (6 bases). Germline CDR1 is DFQATT and CDR2 is SNEGSKA (reference sequence). Between the trimmed V and J ends, which lost 5 bases and 0 bases, there was a span of 9 bases. The CDR3 covers 13 residues. CDR3 bases: TGCAGTGCTGTCGGGACTAGCACAGATACGCAGTATTTT. Amino acids: CSAVGTSTDTQYF.

A remark on this clonotype: This CDR3 fails to terminate in the conserved phenylalanine or tryptophan, so it likely reflects a read error. The chain joins TRBV9 to TRBJ2-3; D may match TRBD1 or TRBD2 (5 bases each). This CDR3 has 17 amino acids. With 3 bases removed from V and 5 bases from J, the gap between germline ends came to 22 bases. Germline CDR1 and CDR2: SGDLS and YYNGEE. This chain's CDR3 is CASSADKGTAGGDTQYL. CDR3 bases: TGTGCCAGCAGCGCGGATAAAGGGACCGCCGGTGGAGATACGCAGTATCTT.

This clonotype appeared a few times. The gene calls are TRBV20-1 and TRBJ2-3, with D possibly matching TRBD2 (6 bases). The CDR3 extends over 14 amino acids. The germline V gene has CDR1 DFQATT and CDR2 SNEGSKA (reference sequence). The V gene lost 6 bases and the J gene lost 5 bases, with 18 bases spanning the gap. CDR3 nucleotides: TGCAGTGCCAACGGGGACTTCACTTTAGATACGCAGTATTTT. Amino acids: CSANGDFTLDTQYF.

The chain links TRBV28 to TRBJ2-5; D is tentatively TRBD1 or TRBD2 (5 bases each). This CDR3 has 13 residues. Trimming removed 6 bases at V and 11 bases at J, with 19 bases between. Germline lookup yields CDR1 MDHEN and CDR2 SYDVKM. As DNA, the CDR3 is TGTGCCAGCAGACGCCCCGGGGCAGTGGAGCAGTACTTC. It codes for CASRRPGAVEQYF.

This clonotype has more than one count but fewer than ten. The chain recombines TRBV7-9 with TRBJ2-7, with TRBD1 identical over 8 bases. The CDR3 is made up of 15 amino acids. Germline values: CDR1 SEHNR, CDR2 FQNEAQ (reference sequence). V lost 4 bases to trimming and J lost 4 bases; unmatched junction nucleotides: 9. CDR3 protein: CASSSTRTGYYEQYF. In DNA, the CDR3 is TGTGCCAGCAGCTCGACCCGGACAGGGTATTACGAGCAGTACTTC.

This chain uses TRBV27 with TRBJ2-6, with D perhaps TRBD2 (5 bases). Germline CDR1 MNHEY, CDR2 SMNVEV (reference sequence). Trimming left V 2 bases short and J 4 bases short, with 12 bases between. The CDR3 runs 16 residues. CDR3 loop: CASSLIRGSGANVLTF. CDR3 nucleotide sequence: TGTGCCAGCAGTTTAATCCGGGGATCCGGGGCCAACGTCCTGACTTTC.